Below are 3 T cell receptor beta chains sequenced from a single sample in a study of shared clonotypes between healthy human individuals. Using immunoSEQ multiplex PCR, the repertoire was profiled, and TCRdb retains in-frame clones only, with some absent. The repertoire has some 1 million clones, about 75% of them found once; the top ten carry around 1.5%. The sample comprised memory CD4+ T cells sorted from blood. Subset meaning: CD45RA-negative fraction. The receptors come from a man aged 18 to 29 in good health.

The chain uses TRBV5-1 and TRBJ2-7; the D gene is possibly TRBD2 (6 bases). The CDR3 sequence is 13 residues long. Germline V CDR1 and CDR2: SGHRS, YFSETQ. V lost 4 bases to trimming and J lost 6 bases, with 14 bases between them. Here the CDR3 reads CASSPEGLSEQYF. The CDR3 coding sequence is TGCGCCAGCAGCCCTGAGGGACTTTCCGAGCAGTACTTC.

As regards this clone: The junction shows a germline mismatch at one end, possibly a read error. V gene TRBV5-4 combines with J gene TRBJ2-7, with 7 bases fitting TRBD1. The CDR3 consists of 12 residues. The V gene's germline CDR1 is SGHNT and CDR2 YYREEE (reference sequence). The CDR3 bases are TGTGCCAGCAGCTCAAACGACAGGGTACACACCTTC. Protein sequence: CASSSNDRVHTF.

This chain joins TRBV5-4 and TRBJ2-7, with 7 bases that match TRBD2. Germline values: CDR1 SGHNT, CDR2 YYREEE (reference sequence). V shed 0 bases and J 0 bases; nucleotides not matched to a gene: 9. The CDR3 contains 17 residues. CDR3 residues: CASSLALLGGSSYEQYF. CDR3 in DNA: TGTGCCAGCAGCTTGGCCCTTTTGGGGGGGAGCTCCTACGAGCAGTACTTC.